This is a list of T cell receptor beta chains from one sample in a study of cytomegalovirus exposure and HLA in healthy donors. Profiled with immunoSEQ multiplex PCR; TCRdb holds only in-frame clones, not every one. The sample lists about 160,000 clones, over 60% occurring once. The sample consisted of PBMCs. All receptors come from a woman under 40 in good health and CMV-seronegative. The CDR3 runs from the conserved cysteine through the conserved F or W. A D gene is named only where the DNA matches it firmly. Where a row states a size, it is once, few, many or the class of an expanded clone; other rows omit it.

j_call clone_size v_call d_call cdr3_aa cdr3_nt
TRBJ2-5 once TRBV9 NA CASSVEQEQETQYF TGTGCCAGCAGCGTAGAACAGGAGCAAGAGACCCAGTACTTC
TRBJ2-7 NA TRBV4-1 TRBD2 CASSRYSGSSGYEQYF TGCGCCAGCAGCCGGTATAGCGGGAGCTCTGGCTACGAGCAGTACTTC
TRBJ2-3 few TRBV5-4 NA CASSLSSVRYTQYF TGTGCCAGCAGCTTGTCTAGTGTCAGATATACGCAGTATTTT
TRBJ1-5 few TRBV5-1 TRBD1 CASSMTGEDQPQHF TGCGCCAGCAGCATGACAGGGGAGGATCAGCCCCAGCATTTT
TRBJ2-2 NA TRBV7-2 NA CASSLTFLNTGELFF TGTGCCAGCAGCTTAACGTTTCTAAACACCGGGGAGCTGTTTTTT
TRBJ1-1 NA TRBV6-5 NA CASSLSMNTEAFF TGTGCCAGCAGCCTAAGTATGAACACTGAAGCTTTCTTT
TRBJ1-1 NA TRBV7-2 NA CASSIKTGFNTEAFF TGTGCCAGCAGCATCAAGACAGGATTCAACACTGAAGCTTTCTTT
TRBJ1-5 few TRBV30 NA CAWGQNLGGNQPQHF TGTGCCTGGGGTCAGAACCTAGGGGGCAATCAGCCCCAGCATTTT
TRBJ1-6 NA TRBV4-3 TRBD1 CASSPNLGQGNSPLHF TGCGCCAGCAGTCCCAATCTAGGACAGGGAAATTCACCCCTCCACTTT
TRBJ2-5 once TRBV27 TRBD2 CASSGTGLSSGRRQTQYF TGTGCCAGCAGTGGGACAGGGTTGTCTAGCGGGAGGAGGCAGACCCAGTACTTC
TRBJ1-5 few TRBV6-6 NA CASSGGGGGLGPQHF TGTGCCAGCAGTGGCGGTGGGGGAGGACTCGGGCCCCAGCATTTT
TRBJ2-7 few TRBV11-2 NA CASSLSSYEQYF TGTGCCAGCAGCTTGAGCTCCTACGAGCAGTACTTC
TRBJ1-2 NA TRBV30 NA CACSDSLGVDTF TGTGCCTGCTCGGACAGTTTGGGAGTGGACACCTTC
TRBJ1-2 NA TRBV28 NA CASRPMDSLYGYTF TGTGCCAGCAGGCCTATGGACAGCCTCTATGGCTACACCTTC
TRBJ2-3 NA TRBV5-1 NA CASSLATGSTDTQYF TGCGCCAGCAGCTTGGCCACAGGTAGCACAGATACGCAGTATTTT
TRBJ1-2 NA TRBV18 NA CASSPGADYGYTF TGTGCCAGCTCACCCGGTGCGGACTATGGCTACACCTTC
TRBJ2-5 once TRBV28 TRBD2 CASSLYGGGTEETQYF TGTGCCAGCAGTTTATATGGCGGGGGGACTGAAGAGACCCAGTACTTC
TRBJ1-5 NA TRBV9 NA CASSVGDMGNQPQHF TGTGCCAGCAGCGTAGGGGACATGGGCAATCAGCCCCAGCATTTT
TRBJ1-4 once TRBV28 NA CAHTGGRVEKLFF TGTGCCCACACGGGAGGACGTGTGGAAAAACTGTTTTTT
TRBJ2-7 NA TRBV28 NA CATHLRDTFSYEQYF TGTGCCACCCATCTCCGGGACACATTTTCCTACGAGCAGTACTTC
TRBJ2-5 NA TRBV25-1 TRBD1 CASSEFLGQGTQYF TGTGCCAGCAGTGAATTTTTGGGACAGGGGACCCAGTACTTC
TRBJ2-5 NA TRBV6-1 TRBD1 CASSPGTGGETQYF TGTGCCAGCAGCCCCGGGACAGGGGGAGAGACCCAGTACTTC
TRBJ1-1 once TRBV5-1 NA CASSRALGEDTEAFF TGCGCCAGCAGCCGCGCGCTCGGGGAGGACACTGAAGCTTTCTTT
TRBJ2-7 NA TRBV5-5 TRBD2 CASSIREVYEQYF TGTGCCAGCAGCATACGGGAGGTCTACGAGCAGTACTTC
TRBJ1-2 NA TRBV5-6 NA CASSLLAEYDYGYTF TGTGCCAGCAGCTTATTGGCGGAGTACGACTATGGCTACACCTTC
TRBJ1-1 NA TRBV7-2 NA CASSLVYGSHTEAFF TGTGCCAGCAGCTTAGTATACGGGTCCCACACTGAAGCTTTCTTT
TRBJ2-5 NA TRBV2 TRBD2 CASSDSGGQETQYF TGTGCCAGCAGTGATAGCGGGGGGCAAGAGACCCAGTACTTC
TRBJ2-7 few TRBV12-2 NA CAIPGAGQVSYEQYF TGTGCAATCCCGGGAGCGGGGCAGGTTTCCTACGAGCAGTACTTC
TRBJ2-1 few TRBV5-4 TRBD2 CASRTPGLANEQFF TGTGCCAGCAGAACACCGGGACTAGCCAATGAGCAGTTCTTC
TRBJ2-7 few TRBV27 NA CASSLSEPSTRNEQYF TGTGCCAGCAGTTTATCGGAGCCTAGCACGAGAAACGAGCAGTACTTC
TRBJ2-3 NA TRBV6-4 TRBD2 CASSERTSGGDTQYF TGTGCCAGCAGTGAAAGGACTAGCGGTGGAGATACGCAGTATTTT
TRBJ2-7 NA TRBV27 TRBD2 CASSRAGGSFYEQYF TGTGCCAGCAGTAGAGCTGGCGGGAGTTTCTACGAGCAGTACTTC
TRBJ2-7 NA TRBV28 TRBD2 CASSSPGGRNHEQYF TGTGCCAGCAGTTCCCCTGGCGGGAGAAACCACGAGCAGTACTTC
TRBJ2-3 NA TRBV4-3 NA CASSQEREPVVDTQYF TGCGCCAGCAGCCAAGAAAGGGAGCCCGTAGTGGATACGCAGTATTTT
TRBJ2-2 NA TRBV14 NA CASSQTRSLSTGELFF TGTGCCAGCAGCCAAACGAGGAGTTTGAGCACCGGGGAGCTGTTTTTT
TRBJ2-5 NA TRBV19 NA CASTSRDFETQYF TGTGCCAGTACCAGCAGGGATTTCGAGACCCAGTACTTC
TRBJ2-3 NA TRBV28 NA CASNRYGQGFTDTQYF TGTGCCAGCAACCGCTATGGGCAGGGATTTACAGATACGCAGTATTTT
TRBJ1-1 few TRBV14 NA CASSQGPEYMNTEAFF TGTGCCAGCAGCCAAGGTCCCGAATACATGAACACTGAAGCTTTCTTT
TRBJ1-2 NA TRBV7-2 NA CASSPTMGPGYTF TGTGCCAGCAGCCCAACAATGGGGCCAGGCTACACCTTC
TRBJ2-1 NA TRBV2 TRBD1 CASSELGQGSYNEQFF TGTGCCAGCAGTGAGCTAGGACAGGGTTCCTACAATGAGCAGTTCTTC
TRBJ2-3 NA TRBV7-6 NA CASSLDVWLRDTQYF TGTGCCAGCAGCTTAGATGTGTGGCTCAGAGATACGCAGTATTTT
TRBJ2-5 once TRBV7-7 TRBD2 CASSTSDQETQYF TGTGCTAGCAGCACTAGCGATCAAGAGACCCAGTACTTC
TRBJ1-3 NA TRBV28 NA CASSPPRVSGNTIYF TGTGCCAGCAGCCCTCCACGCGTTAGTGGAAACACCATATATTTT
TRBJ1-3 NA TRBV28 TRBD1 CASSSTGEGSGNTIYF TGTGCCAGCAGCTCTACAGGGGAAGGCTCTGGAAACACCATATATTTT
TRBJ2-5 NA TRBV6-1 NA CASTPLTGETQYF TGTGCCAGCACCCCTTTGACAGGAGAGACCCAGTACTTC
TRBJ2-1 NA TRBV7-7 TRBD2 CASSSGLATYNEQFF TGTGCTAGCAGCTCAGGACTAGCGACTTACAATGAGCAGTTCTTC
TRBJ2-2 NA TRBV7-3 NA CASSFGGAGGELFF TGTGCCAGCAGCTTTGGGGGGGCTGGCGGGGAGCTGTTTTTT
TRBJ2-2 NA TRBV5-1 NA CASSPTGHNTGELFF TGCGCCAGCAGCCCCACGGGACATAACACCGGGGAGCTGTTTTTT
TRBJ1-5 once TRBV4-2 NA CASSQARNQPQHF TGTGCCAGCAGCCAAGCGCGGAATCAGCCCCAGCATTTT
TRBJ1-2 NA TRBV19 NA CASSPRRAGRDYTF TGTGCCAGCTCCCCCCGCAGGGCCGGGAGAGACTACACCTTC
TRBJ1-6 NA TRBV7-9 NA CASSQTTAGSPLHF TGTGCCAGCAGCCAGACAACGGCGGGTTCACCCCTCCACTTT
TRBJ1-1 few TRBV4-1 NA CASSQETGLPNTEAFF TGCGCCAGCAGCCAAGAAACAGGGCTACCGAACACTGAAGCTTTCTTT
TRBJ1-5 NA TRBV11-2 NA CASSLAGGNQPQHF TGTGCCAGCAGCTTAGCAGGGGGCAATCAGCCCCAGCATTTT
TRBJ2-7 NA TRBV25-1 TRBD1 CASSFYRDRGREQYF TGTGCCAGCAGTTTCTACCGGGACAGGGGTCGCGAGCAGTACTTC
TRBJ2-7 once TRBV19 NA CASTPTGYSYEQYF TGTGCCAGTACCCCGACGGGATACTCCTACGAGCAGTACTTC
TRBJ2-2 NA TRBV28 TRBD1 CASSSIAGTGFGELFF TGTGCCAGCAGTTCAATAGCCGGGACAGGGTTCGGGGAGCTGTTTTTT
TRBJ2-5 once TRBV6-5 NA CASRDWGGETQYF TGTGCCAGCAGGGACTGGGGGGGCGAGACCCAGTACTTC